This is a list of T cell receptor beta chains from one sample in a study of cytomegalovirus exposure and HLA in healthy donors. Method: immunoSEQ multiplex PCR; TCRdb's copy keeps in-frame clones and lacks some. The sample carries approximately 65,000 clones, about 95% recorded once. The sample consisted of PBMCs. These receptors were obtained from a woman in her late teens or twenties in good health and CMV-seronegative. CDR3s include the opening cysteine and the closing phenylalanine or tryptophan. The order of the fields is J gene, clone size, D gene, V gene, CDR3 DNA, CDR3 protein. D genes are given only for firm matches. Clone size, where shown, is once, few, many, or a class for clones that have expanded.

J: TRBJ2-1
size: NA
D: TRBD2
V: TRBV7-2
DNA: TGTGCCAGCAGCTTCATTAGCGGGAGGAAATACAATGAGCAGTTCTTC
CDR3: CASSFISGRKYNEQFF

J: TRBJ1-2
size: NA
D: TRBD1
V: TRBV5-5
DNA: TGTGCCAGCAGCTTGGCCCCCGACAGGGCCTATGGCTACACCTTC
CDR3: CASSLAPDRAYGYTF

J: TRBJ1-1
size: NA
D: TRBD1
V: TRBV27
DNA: TGTGCCAGCAGTCTAAACCGGGACAGGTCTTCTGAAGCTTTCTTT
CDR3: CASSLNRDRSSEAFF

J: TRBJ2-2
size: NA
D: NA
V: TRBV28
DNA: TGTGCCAGCAGTTCCCCTGGGGAGCTGTTTTTT
CDR3: CASSSPGELFF

J: TRBJ2-6
size: NA
D: TRBD2
V: TRBV9
DNA: TGTGCCAGCAGCGTAGGGGGGGGACGGCACTCTGGGGCCAACGTCCTGACTTTC
CDR3: CASSVGGGRHSGANVLTF

J: TRBJ2-3
size: NA
D: NA
V: TRBV5-1
DNA: TGCGCCAGCAGCTTTGTTGCAGGGAACACAGATACGCAGTATTTT
CDR3: CASSFVAGNTDTQYF

J: TRBJ2-6
size: NA
D: TRBD1
V: TRBV6-4
DNA: TGTGCCAGCAGCACAGGGGGTAGCTCTGGGGCCAACGTCCTGACTTTC
CDR3: CASSTGGSSGANVLTF

J: TRBJ2-1
size: once
D: TRBD2
V: TRBV10-3
DNA: TGTGCCATAACTAGCGGGGATAATGAGCAGTTCTTC
CDR3: CAITSGDNEQFF

J: TRBJ2-3
size: NA
D: NA
V: TRBV9
DNA: TGTGCCACCAATGAGATCCCGGGAGAGGCGCAGTATTTT
CDR3: CATNEIPGEAQYF

J: TRBJ2-7
size: NA
D: TRBD2
V: TRBV6-6
DNA: TGTGCCAGCAGTCCACGACTAGCGGGAGTGTACGAGCAGTACTTC
CDR3: CASSPRLAGVYEQYF

J: TRBJ2-5
size: NA
D: TRBD2
V: TRBV28
DNA: TGTGCCAGCAGTTTATCGGCGGGAGGGCGGGAGACCCAGTACTTC
CDR3: CASSLSAGGRETQYF

J: TRBJ2-7
size: NA
D: NA
V: TRBV2
DNA: TGTGCCAGCAGTGAACCCCCCCGCGGTAAGCAGTACTTC
CDR3: CASSEPPRGKQYF

J: TRBJ2-3
size: NA
D: TRBD1
V: TRBV4-1
DNA: TGCGCCAGCAGCCACCCTGGGACAGGGGCTAGCACAGATACGCAGTATTTT
CDR3: CASSHPGTGASTDTQYF

J: TRBJ2-4
size: NA
D: NA
V: TRBV4-1
DNA: TGCGCCAGCAGCCAAGTCTGGGATTCAGGGGGGAACATTCAGTACTTC
CDR3: CASSQVWDSGGNIQYF

J: TRBJ1-1
size: NA
D: NA
V: TRBV19
DNA: TGTGCCAGTAGTATAGGGCGGTTTGGAGGCACTGAAGCTTTCTTT
CDR3: CASSIGRFGGTEAFF

J: TRBJ2-2
size: NA
D: TRBD2
V: TRBV27
DNA: TGTGCCAGCAGTTTCACTAGCGGGACCGGGGAGCTGTTTTTT
CDR3: CASSFTSGTGELFF

J: TRBJ1-5
size: few
D: NA
V: TRBV16
DNA: TGTGCCAGCAGCCAATCGCGGCTTAGCAATCAGCCCCAGCATTTT
CDR3: CASSQSRLSNQPQHF

J: TRBJ2-1
size: NA
D: NA
V: TRBV9
DNA: TGTGCCAGCAGCGTAGTTCAGGGGCCCCTTAATGAGCAGTTCTTC
CDR3: CASSVVQGPLNEQFF

J: TRBJ2-3
size: NA
D: TRBD2
V: TRBV6-5
DNA: TGTGCCAGCAGTTACGGACTAGCGGAAGATACGCAGTATTTT
CDR3: CASSYGLAEDTQYF

J: TRBJ1-2
size: NA
D: NA
V: TRBV14
DNA: TGTGCCAGCAGCCAGAAGCGGGGGTACTATGGCTACACCTTC
CDR3: CASSQKRGYYGYTF

J: TRBJ2-5
size: NA
D: NA
V: TRBV7-3
DNA: TGTGCCAGCAGCTTAAATGGAGGAGAGGAGACCCAGTACTTC
CDR3: CASSLNGGEETQYF

J: TRBJ1-1
size: NA
D: TRBD1
V: TRBV7-2
DNA: TGTGCCAGCAGCTTAGGGTTTTTGGGACAGCTGAACACTGAAGCTTTCTTT
CDR3: CASSLGFLGQLNTEAFF

J: TRBJ2-3
size: NA
D: NA
V: TRBV13
DNA: TGTGCCAGCAGCCAAGAAGGGGGGGGGCCGATACCGGCCGGTACGCAGTATTTT
CDR3: CASSQEGGGPIPAGTQYF

J: TRBJ1-2
size: NA
D: NA
V: TRBV9
DNA: TGTGCCAGCAGCGCTAGGACAGCCGTCGGAGGCTACACCTTC
CDR3: CASSARTAVGGYTF

J: TRBJ1-3
size: NA
D: NA
V: TRBV7-2
DNA: TGTGCCAGCAGCTTAGGGTCAGGGTGGGGAAACACCATATATTTT
CDR3: CASSLGSGWGNTIYF

J: TRBJ2-1
size: NA
D: NA
V: TRBV27
DNA: TGTGCCAGCAGTTTAATAAGGGGGTACAATGAGCAGTTCTTC
CDR3: CASSLIRGYNEQFF

J: TRBJ2-5
size: NA
D: NA
V: TRBV7-3
DNA: TGTGCCAGCAGCTCCCTGGTGTCCGGGGCCCAGTACTTC
CDR3: CASSSLVSGAQYF